This TCR beta chain appears in the sequencing data of a study of T cells in Graves' hyperthyroidism and ophthalmopathy. For the study at large: Peripheral blood collection took place at initial diagnosis, before any treatment.

This clonotype was picked up a small number of times. The antigen remains unidentified. Researchers took RNA transcripts and amplified the TCR beta CDR3 regions from them. With the HTBI primer set, the TCR CDR3 went through a first round of RT-PCR. TCRdb redid the calling of the multiplex PCR reads with MiXCR, one entry per CDR3 protein. Here the sample spans some 340,000 distinct CDR3 sequences, about 13% being singletons. The CDR3 has 15 residues. Germline values: CDR1 MRHNA, CDR2 SNTAGT. V lost 3 bases to trimming and J lost 5 bases; unmatched junction nucleotides: 6. General study findings and limits: Ophthalmopathy was told apart from stable hyperthyroidism by a 13 V-J model.

Diagnoses used clinical symptoms, serum thyroxine and TRAb, thyroid ultrasound and orbital computed tomography. The clonotype was recovered from a middle-aged woman with Graves' ophthalmopathy. The sequenced material came from blood. The rearrangement links TRBV6-4 to TRBJ2-5, with TRBD2 identical over 10 bases. The CDR3 here is CASSELAGGSETQYF. In DNA form, the CDR3 reads TGTGCCAGCAGTGAATTAGCGGGGGGCAGCGAGACCCAGTACTTC.